The clone carrying this T cell receptor (beta chain) was counted a few times. V shed 0 bases, J shed 6 bases, and the junction held 13 bases outside the gene matches. Germline V gene data show CDR1 as DFQATT and CDR2 as SNEGSKA (reference sequence). This CDR3 contains 18 residues. The source of the sample is a study of molecular identifiers for immune sequencing clone quantification. Both previously described methods and listed TCR primers were employed to make bulk TCR libraries. Using its own MiXCR run on the PCR reads, TCRdb lists one record per CDR3 protein. The sample records 490,000 or so distinct CDR3 sequences, about a fifth being singletons.

The sequencing sample was made of naive CD8+ T cells from blood, with Jurkat cell RNA spiked in. Subset defined: FACS-sorted CD8+CD4-CCR7+CD45RA+ naive T cells. The sequence derives from a human donor in good health. Some libraries in this study had Jurkat cell RNA spiked in. The chain recombines TRBV20-1 with TRBJ2-3, with TRBD2 identical over 12 bases. CDR3 region: CSARDLAGGPGAWDTQYF. The CDR3 nucleotides are TGCAGTGCTAGAGATCTAGCGGGAGGGCCCGGGGCCTGGGATACGCAGTATTTT.